This T cell receptor (beta chain) was recovered during a study of T cell clonality in common variable immunodeficiency. Each donor provided about 5 to 8.5 ml of heparinized whole blood. Study-wide points: Compared with controls, CVID subjects had fewer shared TCRbeta clones.

Method: immunoSEQ multiplex PCR; TCRdb's copy keeps in-frame clones and lacks some. Found here are under 65,000 clones, no singletons; the ten largest cover under 0.9%. The germline gives CDR1 DFQATT, CDR2 SNEGSKA (reference sequence). The CDR3 runs 15 residues. The germline V and J ends were trimmed by 6 bases and 7 bases, with 19 bases remaining between them. In its sample, this clone was seen many times. The antigen remains undetermined. The missing CDR3 end, 3 residues past where the read stops, is filled in from the germline J gene. Specimen: peripheral blood mononuclear cells. The rearrangement joins TRBV20-1 to TRBJ1-6, with a tentative D call TRBD1 (5 bases). The TCR was taken from a person aged 18-70 years in good health. Incomplete CDR3 DNA: TGCAGTGCCCAAGGGGCCTCTGGGAAAAATTCACCC. Translating gives CSAQGASGKNSP. The full CDR3 protein is CSAQGASGKNSPLHF.